This is a list of T cell receptor beta chains from one sample in a study of blood T cell repertoires in COVID-19. Assay used: immunoSEQ multiplex PCR; TCRdb lists only in-frame clones, some missing. Altogether 290,000 or so clones are present, about four fifths being singletons, with the ten largest covering around 5%. What was sequenced was PBMCs or T cells enriched from blood (not recorded which). These receptors all come from a man aged 35 to 55 who had been exposed to COVID-19. CDR3s include the opening cysteine and the closing phenylalanine or tryptophan. D genes are given only for firm matches. Not all rows give a size; the values are once, few, many and, for expanded clones, a class.

-	TRBJ2-7	TRBV5-5	-	CASRPQITTREQYF	TGTGCCAGCAGACCTCAAATAACCACACGCGAGCAGTACTTC
TRBD2	TRBJ2-6	TRBV6-6	few	CASSPGTKYLGANVLTF	TGTGCCAGCAGTCCCGGGACTAAATATCTGGGTGCCAACGTCCTGACTTTC
TRBD1	TRBJ2-7	TRBV7-9	-	CASSSDRGRREQYF	TGTGCCAGCAGCTCGGACAGGGGAAGGCGGGAGCAGTACTTC
TRBD2	TRBJ2-3	TRBV3-1/TRBV3-2	-	CASSQPLIAGVGGVADTQYF	TGTGCCAGCAGCCAACCCCTAATAGCGGGGGTAGGGGGAGTCGCAGATACGCAGTATTTT
TRBD2	TRBJ2-3	TRBV3-1/TRBV3-2	-	CASSQTLADQYF	TGTGCCAGCAGCCAAACACTAGCGGACCAGTATTTT
-	TRBJ2-7	TRBV18	-	CASSPLAAYEQYF	TGTGCCAGCTCCCCACTGGCGGCTTACGAGCAGTACTTC
TRBD1	TRBJ1-4	TRBV5-8	-	CASSSELAMDRGREKLFF	TGTGCCAGCAGCTCGGAGTTGGCTATGGACAGGGGACGTGAAAAACTGTTTTTT
-	TRBJ1-1	TRBV5-1	-	CASSLGLFRAAGNTEAFF	TGCGCCAGCAGCTTGGGCTTGTTCCGTGCCGCCGGGAACACTGAAGCTTTCTTT
-	TRBJ1-4	TRBV19	-	CASRRTAFATNEKLFF	TGTGCCAGTAGGAGGACAGCCTTTGCAACTAATGAAAAACTGTTTTTT
-	TRBJ2-7	TRBV14	-	CASSRTVAYEQYF	TGTGCCAGCAGCCGGACAGTTGCCTACGAGCAGTACTTC
-	TRBJ1-3	TRBV5-6	-	CASSLEPSGNTIYF	TGTGCCAGCAGCTTGGAGCCCTCTGGAAACACCATATATTTT